This T cell receptor beta chain was documented in a study of blood T cell repertoires in COVID-19. Across the study: Samples came from the United States, Italy and Spain, spanning acute and convalescent COVID-19. T cells, B-cell-depleted T cells, or PBMCs provided the cDNA or gDNA that served as material.

Authors' methods: Researchers report that nucleated cell counts were estimated from reference gene primer amplification. Assay: immunoSEQ multiplex PCR; the TCRdb copy retains only in-frame clones and omits some. V and J calls plus clone size are reproduced from that table; the DNA served to infer D and trimming. This sample yields approximately 400,000 clones, of which around 89% are seen a single time; about 1.2% belongs to the top ten. Germline V lookup: CDR1 LNHDA, CDR2 SQIVND (reference sequence). The CDR3 is 16 amino acids. V was pared by 5 bases and J by 0 bases, with 13 bases between. The sample consisted of peripheral blood. The source is a man between 40 and 49 years old with acute or convalescent COVID-19. The chain has TRBV19 and TRBJ2-2, with D possibly matching TRBD2 (6 bases). CDR3 sequence: CASSVNGGSNTGELFF. The CDR3 region has the DNA TGTGCCAGTAGTGTCAACGGGGGATCGAACACCGGGGAGCTGTTTTTT.